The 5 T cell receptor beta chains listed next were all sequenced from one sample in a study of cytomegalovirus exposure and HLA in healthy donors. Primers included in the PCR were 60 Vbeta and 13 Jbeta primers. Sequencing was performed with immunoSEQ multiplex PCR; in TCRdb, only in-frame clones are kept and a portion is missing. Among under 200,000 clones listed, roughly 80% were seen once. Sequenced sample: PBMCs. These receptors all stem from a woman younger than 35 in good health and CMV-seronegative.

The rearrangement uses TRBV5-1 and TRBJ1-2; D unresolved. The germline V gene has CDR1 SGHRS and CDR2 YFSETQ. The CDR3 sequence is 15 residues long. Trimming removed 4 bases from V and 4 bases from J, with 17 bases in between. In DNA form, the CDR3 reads TGCGCCAGCAGCCCTCACGCGGGCCAGCTCTATGGCTACACCTTC. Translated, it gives CASSPHAGQLYGYTF.

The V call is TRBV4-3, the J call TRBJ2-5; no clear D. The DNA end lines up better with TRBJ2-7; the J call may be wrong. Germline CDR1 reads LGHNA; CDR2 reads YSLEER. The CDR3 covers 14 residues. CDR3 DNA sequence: TGCGCCAGCAGCCAAGGGCAGGCCTCCTACGAGCAGTACTTC. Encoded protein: CASSQGQASYEQYF.

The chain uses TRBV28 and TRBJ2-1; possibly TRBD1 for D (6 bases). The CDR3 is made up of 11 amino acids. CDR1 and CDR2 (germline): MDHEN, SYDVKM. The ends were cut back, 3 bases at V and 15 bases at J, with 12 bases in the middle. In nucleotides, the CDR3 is TGTGCCAGCAGTTTTCAGGGGCCGGGGTTCTTC. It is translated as CASSFQGPGFF.

CDR3 region: CASSLAGQGAGNEQFF. The CDR3 nucleotides read TGTGCCAGCAGCTTGGCGGGACAGGGGGCGGGTAATGAGCAGTTCTTC. This rearrangement joins TRBV5-5 to TRBJ2-1; 12 bases map to TRBD1. The CDR3 sequence is 16 residues long. Germline V lookup: CDR1 SGHKS, CDR2 YYEKEE (reference sequence). After removal of 0 bases from V and 7 bases from J, the junction contained 5 bases not matched to a gene.

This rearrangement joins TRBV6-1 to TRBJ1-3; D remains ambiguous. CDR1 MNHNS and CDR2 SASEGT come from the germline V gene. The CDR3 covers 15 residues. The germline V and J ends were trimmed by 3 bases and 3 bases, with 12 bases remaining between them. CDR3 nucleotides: TGTGCCAGCAGTGAGGGGAGGACTGGTGGAAACACCATATATTTT. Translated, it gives CASSEGRTGGNTIYF.